This is a list of T cell receptor beta chains from one sample in a study of blood T cell repertoires in COVID-19. This table comes from immunoSEQ multiplex PCR, and its TCRdb copy is limited to in-frame clones, with some not included. The table lists a few hundred thousand clones, less than 85% of them singletons. Specimen: peripheral blood. Every receptor here comes from a woman younger than 35 with acute or convalescent COVID-19. Both conserved end residues are part of each CDR3. The order of the fields is D gene, CDR3 length, V gene, CDR3 protein. The D gene is left open where the match is weak.

D: TRBD1
length: 15
V: TRBV5-1
CDR3: CASSLVGTGGYGYTF

D: .
length: 14
V: TRBV10-3
CDR3: CAISESEDRFGYTF

D: .
length: 12
V: TRBV5-1
CDR3: CASRGRSTEAFF

D: .
length: 15
V: TRBV19
CDR3: CASIRGSKGNTEAFF

D: TRBD1
length: 15
V: TRBV9
CDR3: CASSVQGQGLEKLFF

D: TRBD1
length: 14
V: TRBV27
CDR3: CASSFYRGQETQYF

D: .
length: 13
V: TRBV7-9
CDR3: CASSAQGNTEAFF

D: TRBD1
length: 15
V: TRBV28
CDR3: CASTPEGQGTQPQHF

D: TRBD2
length: 15
V: TRBV9
CDR3: CASSVGSGRWDEQFF

D: .
length: 15
V: TRBV5-4
CDR3: CASSLGGGERETQYF

D: .
length: 13
V: TRBV27
CDR3: CASRISPRNEQFF

D: TRBD1
length: 14
V: TRBV18
CDR3: CASSPVRGKETQYF

D: TRBD1
length: 15
V: TRBV6-5
CDR3: CASRTGGSGANVLTF

D: .
length: 14
V: TRBV7-2
CDR3: CASSLLQGGSEQFF

D: .
length: 12
V: TRBV6-2/TRBV6-3
CDR3: CASSYSFLKQFF

D: TRBD2
length: 19
V: TRBV29-1
CDR3: CSVGNLWGEGSGSTDTQYF

D: .
length: 16
V: TRBV10-1
CDR3: CASSIRDTAPNQPQHF

D: .
length: 17
V: TRBV11-2
CDR3: CASSPSLASGTYNEQFF

D: .
length: 14
V: TRBV15
CDR3: CATRGGERNTEAFF

D: TRBD1
length: 13
V: TRBV6-6
CDR3: CASRAQGDRGYTF

D: .
length: 13
V: TRBV5-1
CDR3: CASSLEQAYEQYF

D: TRBD2
length: 13
V: TRBV27
CDR3: CASRPGLAHEQYF

D: .
length: 14
V: TRBV5-1
CDR3: CASSTGQRADTQYF

D: .
length: 14
V: TRBV5-1
CDR3: CASSWGESYNEQFF

D: .
length: 14
V: TRBV28
CDR3: CASGMPGQNQPQHF

D: TRBD1
length: 15
V: TRBV6-5
CDR3: CASSSTGGPYEKLFF

D: TRBD2
length: 16
V: TRBV6-2/TRBV6-3
CDR3: CASSYSSSGSADEQFF

D: .
length: 15
V: TRBV7-8
CDR3: CASSLNVSPGNTIYF